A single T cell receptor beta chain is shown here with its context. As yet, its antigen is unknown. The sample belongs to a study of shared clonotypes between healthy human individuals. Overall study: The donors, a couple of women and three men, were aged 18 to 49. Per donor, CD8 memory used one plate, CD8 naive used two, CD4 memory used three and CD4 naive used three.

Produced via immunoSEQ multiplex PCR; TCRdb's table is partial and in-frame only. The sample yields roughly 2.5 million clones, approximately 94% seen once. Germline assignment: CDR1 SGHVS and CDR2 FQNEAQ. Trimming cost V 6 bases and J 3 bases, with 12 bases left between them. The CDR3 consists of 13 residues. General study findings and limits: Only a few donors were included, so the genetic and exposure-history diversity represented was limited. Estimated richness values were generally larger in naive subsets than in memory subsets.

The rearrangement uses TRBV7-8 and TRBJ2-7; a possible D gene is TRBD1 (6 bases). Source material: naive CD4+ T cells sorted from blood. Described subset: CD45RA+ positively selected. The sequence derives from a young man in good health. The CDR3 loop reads CASSRGQFYEQYF. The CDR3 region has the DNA TGTGCCAGCAGTCGTGGACAGTTCTACGAGCAGTACTTC.